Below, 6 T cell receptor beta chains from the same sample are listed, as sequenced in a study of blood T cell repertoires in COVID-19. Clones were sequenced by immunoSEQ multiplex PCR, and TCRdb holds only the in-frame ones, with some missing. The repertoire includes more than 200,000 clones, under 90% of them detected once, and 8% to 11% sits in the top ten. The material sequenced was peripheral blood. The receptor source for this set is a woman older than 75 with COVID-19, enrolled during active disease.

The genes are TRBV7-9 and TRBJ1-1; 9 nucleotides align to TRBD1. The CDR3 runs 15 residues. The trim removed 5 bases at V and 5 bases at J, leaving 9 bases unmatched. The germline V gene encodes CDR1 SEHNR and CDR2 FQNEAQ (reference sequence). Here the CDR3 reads CASSAYRGRGTEAFF. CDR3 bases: TGTGCCAGCAGCGCCTACAGGGGGCGGGGGACTGAAGCTTTCTTT. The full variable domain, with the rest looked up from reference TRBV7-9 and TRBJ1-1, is DTGVSQNPRHKITKRGQNVTFRCDPISEHNRLYWYRQTLGQGPEFLTYFQNEAQLEKSRLLSDRFSAERPKGSFSTLEIQRTEQGDSAMYLCASSAYRGRGTEAFFGQGTRLTVV.

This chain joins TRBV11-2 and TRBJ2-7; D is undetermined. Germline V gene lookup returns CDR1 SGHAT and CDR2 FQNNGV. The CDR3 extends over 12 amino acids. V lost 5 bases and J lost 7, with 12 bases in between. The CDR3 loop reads CASSGQTLEQYV. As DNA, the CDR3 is TGTGCCAGCAGCGGGCAGACCTTGGAGCAGTACGTC.

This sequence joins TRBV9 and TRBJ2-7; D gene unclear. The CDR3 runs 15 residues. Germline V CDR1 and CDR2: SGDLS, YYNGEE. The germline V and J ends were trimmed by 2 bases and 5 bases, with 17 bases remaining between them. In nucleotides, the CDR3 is TGTGCCAGCAGCGTGAATCCCCTAGAGGAAGACGAGCAGTACTTC. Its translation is CASSVNPLEEDEQYF.

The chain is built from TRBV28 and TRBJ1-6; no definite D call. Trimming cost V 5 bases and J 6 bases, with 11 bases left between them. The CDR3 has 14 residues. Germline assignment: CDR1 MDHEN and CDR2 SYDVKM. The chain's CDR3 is CASSPSAGNSPLHF. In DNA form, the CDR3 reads TGTGCCAGCAGTCCTTCCGCGGGTAATTCACCCCTCCACTTT.

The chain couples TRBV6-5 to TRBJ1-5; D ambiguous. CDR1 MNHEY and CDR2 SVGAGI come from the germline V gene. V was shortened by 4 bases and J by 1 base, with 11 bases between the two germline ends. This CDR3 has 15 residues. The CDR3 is CASSSRQNSNQPQHF. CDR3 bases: TGTGCCAGCAGTTCCCGTCAGAACAGCAATCAGCCCCAGCATTTT.

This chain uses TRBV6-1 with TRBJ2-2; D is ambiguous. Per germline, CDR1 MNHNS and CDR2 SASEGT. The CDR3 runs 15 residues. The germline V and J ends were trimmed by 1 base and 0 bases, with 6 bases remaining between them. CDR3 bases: TGTGCCAGCAGTGAAGGTAGAGCGAACACCGGGGAGCTGTTTTTT. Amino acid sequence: CASSEGRANTGELFF.